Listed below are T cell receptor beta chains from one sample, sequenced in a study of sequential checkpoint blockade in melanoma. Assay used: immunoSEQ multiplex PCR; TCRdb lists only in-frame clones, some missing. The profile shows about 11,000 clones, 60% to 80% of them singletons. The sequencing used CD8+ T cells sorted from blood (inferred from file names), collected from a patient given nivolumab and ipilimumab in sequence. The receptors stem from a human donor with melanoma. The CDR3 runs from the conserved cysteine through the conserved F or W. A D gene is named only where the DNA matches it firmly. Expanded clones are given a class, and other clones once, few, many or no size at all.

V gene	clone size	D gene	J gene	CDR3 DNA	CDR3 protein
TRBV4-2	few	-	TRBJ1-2	TGTGCCAGCAGCCAAGAGGTTTCTGGTTCAGACTATGGCTACACCTTC	CASSQEVSGSDYGYTF
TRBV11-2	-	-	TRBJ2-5	TGTGCCAGCAGCTCCTGGCCCAGGGGCGAAGAGACCCAGTACTTC	CASSSWPRGEETQYF
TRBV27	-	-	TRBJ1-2	TGTGCCAGCAGTTTATCATACGGGTTGACAGACAACTATGGCTACACCTTC	CASSLSYGLTDNYGYTF
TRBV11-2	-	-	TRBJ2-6	TGTGCCAGCGCCTCCTCCCCCCGGGCTGGGGCCAACGTCCTGACTTTC	CASASSPRAGANVLTF
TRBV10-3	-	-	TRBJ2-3	TGTGCCATCAGTGACGGACTAACCGAAACGCAGTATTTT	CAISDGLTETQYF
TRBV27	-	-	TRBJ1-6	TGTGCCAGCAGACCTACCTCAGGGGTCGGTTGGGGTTCACCCCTCCACTTT	CASRPTSGVGWGSPLHF
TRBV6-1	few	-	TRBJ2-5	TGTGCCAGCAGTCCCATGACAGGTTTTAGAGAGACCCAGTACTTC	CASSPMTGFRETQYF
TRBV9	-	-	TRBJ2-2	TGTGCCAGCAGCGTAGCTGTACTAGAACCGGCCGGGGAGCTGTTTTTT	CASSVAVLEPAGELFF
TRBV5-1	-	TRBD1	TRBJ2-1	TGCGCCAGCAGCCCTACAGGGGGCCGTTTCTACAATGAGCAGTTCTTC	CASSPTGGRFYNEQFF
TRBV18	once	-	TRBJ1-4	TGTGCCAGCTCACCAGGGGCTCGGGAAAAACTGTTTTTT	CASSPGAREKLFF
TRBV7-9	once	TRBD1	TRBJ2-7	TGTGCCAGCACCATTAAGACAGGGTATATTTCCTACGAGCAGTACTTC	CASTIKTGYISYEQYF
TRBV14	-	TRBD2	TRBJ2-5	TGTGCCAGCAGCCAAGGGATACCTAGCGGCCAAGAGACCCAGTACTTC	CASSQGIPSGQETQYF
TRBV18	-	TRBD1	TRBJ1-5	TGTGCCAGCTCACCCGACAGGGGATCTACTCCCCAGCATTTT	CASSPDRGSTPQHF
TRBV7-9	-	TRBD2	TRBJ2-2	TGTGCCAGCAGCCCGCCGGGACTAGCGCCCGGGGAGCTGTTTTTT	CASSPPGLAPGELFF
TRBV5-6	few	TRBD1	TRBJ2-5	TGTGCCAGCAGCTTCCGCGGACAGGGGTACGAGGAGACCCAGTACTTC	CASSFRGQGYEETQYF
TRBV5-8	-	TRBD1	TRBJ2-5	TGTGCCAGCAGCGAGGGACAGGGGGCGAAAGAGACCCAGTACTTC	CASSEGQGAKETQYF
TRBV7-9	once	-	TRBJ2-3	TGTGCCAGCAGCGCTCGGGGGATTAGCACAGATACGCAGTATTTT	CASSARGISTDTQYF
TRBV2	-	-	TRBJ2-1	TGTGCCAGCAGTACTGACTACAACAATGAGCAGTTCTTC	CASSTDYNNEQFF
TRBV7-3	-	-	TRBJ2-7	TGTGCCAGCAGCCAAACACTAGGGGAGGACGAGCAGTACTTC	CASSQTLGEDEQYF
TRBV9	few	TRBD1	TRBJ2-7	TGTGCCAGCAGCCAGGGACAGGCCTACGAGCAGTACTTC	CASSQGQAYEQYF
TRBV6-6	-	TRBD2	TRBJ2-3	TGTGCCAGCACCCTAACTAGCGGGGGGGCAACAGATACGCAGTATTTT	CASTLTSGGATDTQYF
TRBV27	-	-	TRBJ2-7	TGTGCCAGCAGTTTATCAGGGGGTTGGTACGAGCAGTACTTC	CASSLSGGWYEQYF
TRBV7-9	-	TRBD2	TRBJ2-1	TGTGCCAGCAGCTCACGTAGTAGCGGGACCACGTTTGACAATGAGCAGTTCTTC	CASSSRSSGTTFDNEQFF
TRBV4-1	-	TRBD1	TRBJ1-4	TGCGCCAGCAGCCAGGGGACAGGGAATGAAAAACTGTTTTTT	CASSQGTGNEKLFF
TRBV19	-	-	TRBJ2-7	TGTGCCAGTAGTATAGGGACAAGCGAGCAGTACTTC	CASSIGTSEQYF
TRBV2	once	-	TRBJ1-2	TGTGCCAGCCCTCCAGTGGTGCTCGATGGCTACACCTTC	CASPPVVLDGYTF
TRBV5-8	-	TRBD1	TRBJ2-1	TGTGCCAGCAGCTCCGGACAGGGATACTTGGATGAGCAGTTCTTC	CASSSGQGYLDEQFF
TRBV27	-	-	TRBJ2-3	TGTGCCAGCAGTTTACAGGGAAGCACAGATACGCAGTATTTT	CASSLQGSTDTQYF
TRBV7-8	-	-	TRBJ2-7	TGTGCCAGCAGCTTTGGCAGGGGTTACGAGCAGTACTTC	CASSFGRGYEQYF
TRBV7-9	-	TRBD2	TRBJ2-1	TGTGCCAGCAGCTTAAAGACTAGCGGGAGCTACAATGAGCAGTTCTTC	CASSLKTSGSYNEQFF
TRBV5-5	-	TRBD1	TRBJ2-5	TGTGCCAGCAGCTTGTATTTACGGACAGGGGTGACCCAGTACTTC	CASSLYLRTGVTQYF
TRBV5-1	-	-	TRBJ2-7	TGCGCCAGCAGCTTGGACGGGACCTACGAGCAGTACTTC	CASSLDGTYEQYF
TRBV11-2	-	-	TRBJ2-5	TGTGCCAGCAGCAAGACAGGTCGGAGGGAGACCCAGTACTTC	CASSKTGRRETQYF
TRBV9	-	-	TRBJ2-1	TGTGCCAGCAGCGTGAACAGCGGGAGGGACAGGGCCGATGAGCAGTTCTTC	CASSVNSGRDRADEQFF
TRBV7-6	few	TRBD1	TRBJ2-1	TGTGCCAGCAGCCCCCGGACAGGGGGTGAGCAGTTCTTC	CASSPRTGGEQFF
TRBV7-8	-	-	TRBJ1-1	TGTGCCAGCAGCTTAGGGCAGGGTTGGGCTGAAGCTTTCTTT	CASSLGQGWAEAFF
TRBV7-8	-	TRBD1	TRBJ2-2	TGTGCCAGCAGGGAGGGTGGGACAGGGAACACCGGGGAGCTGTTTTTT	CASREGGTGNTGELFF
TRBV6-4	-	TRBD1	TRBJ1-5	TGTGCCAGCAGTGAAGCGTCGGAGGGGGCCGGGTCGCATTTT	CASSEASEGAGSHF
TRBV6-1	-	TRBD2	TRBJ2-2	TGTGCCAGCATCCATAGCGGGGGGGACACCGGGGAGCTGTTTTTT	CASIHSGGDTGELFF
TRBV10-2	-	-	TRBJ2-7	TGCGCCAGCAGTGACTATTACTCCTACGAGCAGTACTTC	CASSDYYSYEQYF
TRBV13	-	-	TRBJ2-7	TGTGCCAGCAGTCCTAGAACCTCCTACGAGCAGTACTTC	CASSPRTSYEQYF
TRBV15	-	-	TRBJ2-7	TGTGCCACCAGCAGAGCGAGATTATACGCCTACGAGCAGTACTTC	CATSRARLYAYEQYF
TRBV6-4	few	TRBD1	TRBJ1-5	TGTGCCAGCAGCTTCCTCCGGGACAGGGGGCCTCGAGCTAATCAGCCCCAGCATTTT	CASSFLRDRGPRANQPQHF
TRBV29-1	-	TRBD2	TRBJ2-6	TGCAGCGCGCGGGGGACCGGGGCCAACGTCCTGACTTTC	CSARGTGANVLTF
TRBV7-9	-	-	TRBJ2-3	TGTGCCAGCAGCCCTCCGGGGATATCCACAGATACGCAGTATTTT	CASSPPGISTDTQYF
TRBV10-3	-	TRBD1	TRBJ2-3	TGTGCCATCAGGCCGGGACAGCATAGCACAGATACGCAGTATTTT	CAIRPGQHSTDTQYF
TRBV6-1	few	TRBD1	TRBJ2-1	TGTGCCAGCGCGACCGGGACAGGGTTCTACAATGAGCAGTTCTTC	CASATGTGFYNEQFF
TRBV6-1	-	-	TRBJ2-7	TGTGCCAGCAGTGAAAAGGGACACCAAATATACGAGCAGTACTTC	CASSEKGHQIYEQYF
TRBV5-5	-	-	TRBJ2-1	TGTGCCAGCTTTTCGGGAGACAATGAGCAGTTCTTC	CASFSGDNEQFF
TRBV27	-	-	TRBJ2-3	TGTGCCAGCAGTTCTCTGCCCTATAACACAGATACGCAGTATTTT	CASSSLPYNTDTQYF
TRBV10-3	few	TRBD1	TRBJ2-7	TGTGCCATCGCGGGACAGGGAGGCTACGAGCAGTACTTC	CAIAGQGGYEQYF
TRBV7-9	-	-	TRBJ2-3	TGTGCCAGCAGCTTAGGGGCACGTGCAGGGACAGATACGCAGTATTTT	CASSLGARAGTDTQYF
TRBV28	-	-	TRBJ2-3	TGTGCCAGCAGTTTACCACGGGAGCTGGGAGATACGCAGTATTTT	CASSLPRELGDTQYF
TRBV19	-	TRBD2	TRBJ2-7	TGTGCCAGTGCCCAGGTGGCTAGCGGGGCCTACGAGCAGTACTTC	CASAQVASGAYEQYF